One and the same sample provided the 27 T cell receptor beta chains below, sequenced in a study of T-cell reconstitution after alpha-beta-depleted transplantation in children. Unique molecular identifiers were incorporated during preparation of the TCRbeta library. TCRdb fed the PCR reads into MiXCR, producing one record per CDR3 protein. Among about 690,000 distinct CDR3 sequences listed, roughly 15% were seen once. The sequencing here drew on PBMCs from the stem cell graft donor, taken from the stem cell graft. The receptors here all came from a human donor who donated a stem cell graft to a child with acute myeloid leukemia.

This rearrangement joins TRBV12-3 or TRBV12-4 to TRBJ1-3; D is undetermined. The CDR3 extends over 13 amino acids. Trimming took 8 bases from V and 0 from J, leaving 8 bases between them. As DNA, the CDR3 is TGTGCCAGCCGAAGAAGCTCTGGAAACACCATATATTTT. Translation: CASRRSSGNTIYF.

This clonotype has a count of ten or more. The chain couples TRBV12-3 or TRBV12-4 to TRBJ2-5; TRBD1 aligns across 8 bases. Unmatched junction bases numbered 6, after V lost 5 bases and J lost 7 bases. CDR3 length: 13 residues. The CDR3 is CASSGQGFGTQYF. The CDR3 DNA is TGTGCCAGCAGTGGACAGGGATTCGGGACCCAGTACTTC.

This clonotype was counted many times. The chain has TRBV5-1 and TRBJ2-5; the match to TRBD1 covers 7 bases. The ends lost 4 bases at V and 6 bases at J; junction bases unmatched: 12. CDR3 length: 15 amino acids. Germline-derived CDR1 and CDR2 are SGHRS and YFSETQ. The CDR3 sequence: CASSLRQGSAKTQYF. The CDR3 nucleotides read TGCGCCAGCAGCCTCCGACAGGGCTCAGCGAAGACCCAGTACTTC.

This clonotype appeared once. The CDR3 reads CAWSTRTGGPYNEQFF. The CDR3 coding sequence is TGTGCCTGGAGTACGCGGACAGGGGGGCCCTACAATGAGCAGTTCTTC. The gene calls are TRBV30 and TRBJ2-1; TRBD1 aligns across 10 bases. Germline CDR1 reads GTSNPN; CDR2 reads SVGIG (reference sequence). This CDR3 is built from 16 residues. Germline trimming cut 2 bases from V and 2 bases from J; bases unmatched to any gene: 6.

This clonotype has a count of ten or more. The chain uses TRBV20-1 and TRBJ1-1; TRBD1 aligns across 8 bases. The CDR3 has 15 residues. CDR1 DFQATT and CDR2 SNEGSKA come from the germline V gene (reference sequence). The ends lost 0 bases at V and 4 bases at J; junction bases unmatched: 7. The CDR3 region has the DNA TGCAGTGCTAGAGATCAGGGGGCAGTTGGCACTGAAGCTTTCTTT. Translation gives CSARDQGAVGTEAFF.

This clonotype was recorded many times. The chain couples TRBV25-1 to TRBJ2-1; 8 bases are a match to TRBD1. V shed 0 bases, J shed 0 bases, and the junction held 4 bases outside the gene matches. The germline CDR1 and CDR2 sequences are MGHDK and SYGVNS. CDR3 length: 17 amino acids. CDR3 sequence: CASSEYYRGSSYNEQFF. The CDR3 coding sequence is TGTGCCAGCAGTGAATATTACAGGGGGAGCTCCTACAATGAGCAGTTCTTC.

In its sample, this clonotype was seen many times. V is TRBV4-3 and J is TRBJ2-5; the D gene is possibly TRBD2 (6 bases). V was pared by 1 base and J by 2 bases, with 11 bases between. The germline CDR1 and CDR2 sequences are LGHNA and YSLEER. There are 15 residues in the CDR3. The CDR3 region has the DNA TGCGCCAGCAGCCAAGGGGCGGGGTGGCAAGAGACCCAGTACTTC. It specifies CASSQGAGWQETQYF.

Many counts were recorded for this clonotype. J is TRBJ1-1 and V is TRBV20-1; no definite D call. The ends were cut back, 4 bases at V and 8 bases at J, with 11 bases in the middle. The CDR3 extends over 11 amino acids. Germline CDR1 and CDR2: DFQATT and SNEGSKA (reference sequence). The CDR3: CSANPRMEAFF. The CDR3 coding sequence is TGCAGTGCTAACCCTCGGATGGAAGCTTTCTTT.

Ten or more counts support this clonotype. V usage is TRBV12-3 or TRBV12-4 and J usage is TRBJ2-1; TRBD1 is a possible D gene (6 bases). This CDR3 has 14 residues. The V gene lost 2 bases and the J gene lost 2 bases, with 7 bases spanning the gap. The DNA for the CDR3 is TGTGCCAGCAGTTTACAGGGGACCTACAATGAGCAGTTCTTC. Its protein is CASSLQGTYNEQFF.

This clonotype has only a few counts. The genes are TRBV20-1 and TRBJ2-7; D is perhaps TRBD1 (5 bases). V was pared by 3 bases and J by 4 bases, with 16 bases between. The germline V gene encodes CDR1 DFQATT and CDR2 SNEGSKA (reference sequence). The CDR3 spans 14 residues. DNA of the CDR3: TGCAGTGCTAGGAACCGACAGCTTTTGTACGAGCAGTACTTC. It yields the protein CSARNRQLLYEQYF.

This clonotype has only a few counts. The CDR3 region is CASTPGGNEKLFF. For the CDR3, the DNA is TGCGCCAGCACGCCCGGGGGGAATGAAAAACTGTTTTTT. V gene TRBV4-3 combines with J gene TRBJ1-4; TRBD1 is a possible D gene (5 bases). The CDR3 length is 13 residues. Germline V gene lookup returns CDR1 LGHNA and CDR2 YSLEER. Trimming removed 7 bases at V and 5 bases at J, with 11 bases between.

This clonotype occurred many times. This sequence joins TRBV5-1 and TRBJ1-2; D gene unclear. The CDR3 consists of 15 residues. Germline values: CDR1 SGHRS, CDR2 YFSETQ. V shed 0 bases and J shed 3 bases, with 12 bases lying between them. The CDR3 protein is CASSLDAEGDYGYTF. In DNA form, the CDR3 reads TGCGCCAGCAGCTTGGATGCAGAGGGAGACTATGGCTACACCTTC.

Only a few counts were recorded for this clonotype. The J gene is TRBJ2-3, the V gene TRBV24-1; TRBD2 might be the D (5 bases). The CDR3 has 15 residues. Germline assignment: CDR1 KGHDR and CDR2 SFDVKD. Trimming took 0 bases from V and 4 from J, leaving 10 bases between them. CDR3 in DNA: TGTGCCACCAGTGATTTGCACAGCGGCGCAGATACGCAGTATTTT. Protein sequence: CATSDLHSGADTQYF.

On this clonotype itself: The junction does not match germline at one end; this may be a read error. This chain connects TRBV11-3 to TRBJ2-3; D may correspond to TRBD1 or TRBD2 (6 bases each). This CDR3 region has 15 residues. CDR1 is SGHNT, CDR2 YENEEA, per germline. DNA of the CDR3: TGTGCCAGCAGCCCAAGAAGGGGGGCATCAGATACGCGGTATTTT. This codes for CASSPRRGASDTRYF.

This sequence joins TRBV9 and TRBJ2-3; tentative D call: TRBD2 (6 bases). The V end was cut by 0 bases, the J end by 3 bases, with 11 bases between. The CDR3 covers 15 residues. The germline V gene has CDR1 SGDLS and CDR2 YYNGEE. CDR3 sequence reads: CASSVGGKITDTQYF. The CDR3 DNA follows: TGTGCCAGCAGCGTAGGCGGGAAAATTACAGATACGCAGTATTTT.

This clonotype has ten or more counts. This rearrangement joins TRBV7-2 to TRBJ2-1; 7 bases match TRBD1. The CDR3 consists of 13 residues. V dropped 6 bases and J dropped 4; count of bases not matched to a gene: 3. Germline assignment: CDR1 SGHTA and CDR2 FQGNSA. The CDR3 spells CASSPRGYNEQFF. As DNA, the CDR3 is TGTGCCAGCAGTCCCAGGGGGTACAATGAGCAGTTCTTC.

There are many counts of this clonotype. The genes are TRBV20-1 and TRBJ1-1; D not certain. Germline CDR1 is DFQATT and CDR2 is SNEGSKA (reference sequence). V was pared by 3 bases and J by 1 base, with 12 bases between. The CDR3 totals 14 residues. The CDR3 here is CSARRAEKNTEAFF. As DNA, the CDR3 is TGCAGTGCTAGGAGGGCAGAAAAGAACACTGAAGCTTTCTTT.

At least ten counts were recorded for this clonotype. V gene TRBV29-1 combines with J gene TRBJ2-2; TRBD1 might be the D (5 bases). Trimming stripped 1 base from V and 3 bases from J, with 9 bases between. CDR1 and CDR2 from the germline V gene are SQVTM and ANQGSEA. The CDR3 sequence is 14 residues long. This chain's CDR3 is CSVEGQYDTGELFF. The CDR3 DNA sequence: TGCAGCGTTGAAGGACAGTACGACACCGGGGAGCTGTTTTTT.

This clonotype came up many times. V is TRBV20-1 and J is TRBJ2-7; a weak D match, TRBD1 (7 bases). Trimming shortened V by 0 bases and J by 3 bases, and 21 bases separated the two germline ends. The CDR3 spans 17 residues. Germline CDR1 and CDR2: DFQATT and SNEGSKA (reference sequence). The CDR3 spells CSARDQRGSTGYYEQYV. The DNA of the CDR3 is TGCAGTGCTAGAGATCAACGGGGGTCGACAGGGTACTACGAGCAGTACGTC.

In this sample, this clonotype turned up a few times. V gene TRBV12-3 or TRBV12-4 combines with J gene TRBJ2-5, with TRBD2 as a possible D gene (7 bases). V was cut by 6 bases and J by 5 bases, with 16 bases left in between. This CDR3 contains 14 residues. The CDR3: CASSPTRGGETQYF. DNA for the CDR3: TGTGCCAGCAGCCCAACGAGGGGGGGCGAGACCCAGTACTTC.

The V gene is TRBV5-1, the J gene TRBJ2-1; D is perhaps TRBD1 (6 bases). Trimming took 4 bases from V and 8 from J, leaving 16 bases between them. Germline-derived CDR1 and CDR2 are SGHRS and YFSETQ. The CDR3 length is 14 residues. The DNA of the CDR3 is TGCGCCAGCAGCCCACCCCAGACAGGATATGAGCAGTTCTTC. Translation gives CASSPPQTGYEQFF.

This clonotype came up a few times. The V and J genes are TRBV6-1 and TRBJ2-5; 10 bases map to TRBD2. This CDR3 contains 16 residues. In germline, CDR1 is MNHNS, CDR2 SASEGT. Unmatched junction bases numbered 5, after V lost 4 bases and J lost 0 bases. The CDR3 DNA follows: TGTGCCAGCAGTGGAAAGGGACTAGCGTACCAAGAGACCCAGTACTTC. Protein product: CASSGKGLAYQETQYF.

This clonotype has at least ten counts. The CDR3 nucleotides read TGCAGTGCTAGATCCCGGGACAGACTAGTCACAGATACGCAGTATTTT. It translates to CSARSRDRLVTDTQYF. The V gene is TRBV20-1, the J gene TRBJ2-3; TRBD1 might be the D (7 bases). The CDR3 is made up of 16 amino acids. Trimming took 2 bases from V and 2 from J, leaving 17 bases between them. Germline values: CDR1 DFQATT, CDR2 SNEGSKA (reference sequence).

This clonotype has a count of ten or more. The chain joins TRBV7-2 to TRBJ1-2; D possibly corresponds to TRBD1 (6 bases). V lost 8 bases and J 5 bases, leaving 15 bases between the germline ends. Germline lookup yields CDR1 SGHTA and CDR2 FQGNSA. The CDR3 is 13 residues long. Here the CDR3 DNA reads TGTGCCAGCGAGGTCAGGGGCTTGTATGGCTACACCTTC. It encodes CASEVRGLYGYTF.

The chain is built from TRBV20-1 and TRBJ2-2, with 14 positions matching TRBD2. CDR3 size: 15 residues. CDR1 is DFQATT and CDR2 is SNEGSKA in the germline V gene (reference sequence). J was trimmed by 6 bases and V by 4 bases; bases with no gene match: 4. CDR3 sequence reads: CSATRTSGGSGELFF. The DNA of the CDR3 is TGCAGTGCTACCAGGACTAGCGGGGGGTCCGGGGAGCTGTTTTTT.

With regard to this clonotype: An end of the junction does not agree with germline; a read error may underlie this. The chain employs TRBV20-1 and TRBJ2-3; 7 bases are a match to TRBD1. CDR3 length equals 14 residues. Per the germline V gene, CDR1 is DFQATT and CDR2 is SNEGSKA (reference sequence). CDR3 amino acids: CSAPRGSGTDTQYF. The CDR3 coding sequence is TGCAGTGCTCCCAGGGGGTCGGGCACAGATACCCAGTATTTT.

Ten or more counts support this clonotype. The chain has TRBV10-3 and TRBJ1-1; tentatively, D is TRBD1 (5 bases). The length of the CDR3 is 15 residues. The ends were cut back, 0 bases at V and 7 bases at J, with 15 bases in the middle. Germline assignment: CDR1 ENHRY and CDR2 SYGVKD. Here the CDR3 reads CAISESVHVTGEAFF. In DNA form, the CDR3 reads TGTGCCATCAGTGAGTCGGTGCATGTCACAGGTGAAGCTTTCTTT.